At least ten counts were recorded for the clone carrying this TCR beta chain. The antigen remains undetermined. TCRdb processed the RT-PCR reads anew with MiXCR; each CDR3 protein has one entry. This table has about 170,000 distinct CDR3 sequences, about 11% appearing once. This specimen comes from a study of response to subunit inactivated influenza vaccine. Study results and limitations: The authors suggested that every seasonal influenza vaccination recruits few new T cells.

The input for sequencing was CD8+ T cells sorted from PBMCs, taken 23 months after vaccination. The sequence derives from a man between 50 and 70 years old who received an inactivated influenza vaccine.

The CDR3 here is CASSPPETGGSEAFF. The CDR3 region has the DNA TGTGCCAGCAGTCCACCGGAAACTGGGGGCTCTGAAGCTTTCTTT. V and J are TRBV12-3 or TRBV12-4 and TRBJ1-1, with TRBD1 as a possible D gene (6 bases). The CDR3 is 15 residues long. V dropped 5 bases and J dropped 6 bases, with 19 bases sitting between them.